A single sample is the source of the 31 T cell receptor beta chains below, sequenced in a study of blood T cell repertoires in COVID-19. TCRdb's copy holds only in-frame clones and misses some; the assay was immunoSEQ multiplex PCR. The sample includes over 150,000 clones, approximately 86% of them seen just once. The sequencing sample was made of peripheral blood. These receptors came from a man in his fifties or sixties with active or convalescent COVID-19.

The chain employs TRBV12-3 or TRBV12-4 and TRBJ2-7, with 7 bases matching TRBD2. Trimming at V came to 3 bases and at J to 5 bases, leaving 4 bases not matched to a gene. This CDR3 comprises 13 residues. As DNA, the CDR3 is TGTGCCAGCAGTTTTGGCGGGGGAAACGAGCAGTACTTC. The encoded protein is CASSFGGGNEQYF.

This chain uses TRBV5-1 with TRBJ2-3; unclear D gene. Germline CDR1 SGHRS, CDR2 YFSETQ. Trimming pared 0 bases from V and 5 bases from J, leaving 16 bases between. The CDR3 consists of 16 residues. CDR3 in DNA: TGCGCCAGCAGCTTGGCCGGAGTGCTTCTGGGAGATACGCAGTATTTT. This sequence encodes CASSLAGVLLGDTQYF.

The chain combines TRBV11-3 with TRBJ1-2, with D unclear. The CDR3 covers 13 residues. From germline, CDR1 is SGHNT and CDR2 YENEEA. V shed 6 bases and J shed 4 bases, with 12 bases lying between them. The CDR3 spells CASSSTFGYGYTF. CDR3 sequence (DNA): TGTGCCAGCAGTTCCACTTTCGGCTATGGCTACACCTTC.

The rearrangement links TRBV7-2 to TRBJ2-7, with a tentative D call TRBD2 (6 bases). Trimming shortened V by 8 bases and J by 6 bases, and 14 bases separated the two germline ends. Germline-derived CDR1 and CDR2 are SGHTA and FQGNSA. The CDR3 sequence is 12 residues long. The CDR3 sequence: CASSPTRGEQYF. CDR3 coding DNA: TGTGCCAGCTCCCCCACGCGGGGCGAGCAGTACTTC.

The gene calls are TRBV19 and TRBJ1-6, with D possibly matching TRBD1 (6 bases). The CDR3 has 14 amino acids. Trimming pared 5 bases from V and 7 bases from J, leaving 12 bases between. Per the germline V gene, CDR1 is LNHDA and CDR2 is SQIVND (reference sequence). This CDR3 reads CASSRQGRNSPLHF. Here the CDR3 DNA reads TGTGCCAGTAGTCGTCAGGGGCGGAATTCACCCCTCCACTTT.

The chain links TRBV29-1 to TRBJ2-1; 8 positions match TRBD2. CDR3 length: 13 residues. Germline CDR1 reads SQVTM; CDR2 reads ANQGSEA. Trimming cost V 4 bases and J 8 bases; bases outside gene matches: 7. The CDR3 DNA reads TGCAGCGTTGCTTCCGGGAGGGGTTATGAGCAGTTCTTC. It specifies CSVASGRGYEQFF.

The chain couples TRBV10-3 to TRBJ1-3; 10 positions agree with TRBD1. Trimming at V came to 5 bases and at J to 7 bases, leaving 8 bases not matched to a gene. Germline CDR1 and CDR2: ENHRY and SYGVKD. CDR3 length equals 15 residues. Here the CDR3 DNA reads TGTGCCATCAGTTCCGGGACAGGGGACGGTAACACCATATATTTT. Encoded protein: CAISSGTGDGNTIYF.

This chain uses TRBV11-3 with TRBJ1-3; D remains unclear. The CDR3 covers 12 residues. CDR1 is SGHNT, CDR2 YENEEA, per germline. V was cut by 4 bases and J by 4 bases, with 5 bases left in between. The CDR3 DNA sequence: TGTGCCAGCAGCTCCTACGGAAACACCATATATTTT. Translation: CASSSYGNTIYF.

V is TRBV27 and J is TRBJ1-5; the D is unclear. The V gene's germline CDR1 is MNHEY and CDR2 SMNVEV (reference sequence). V lost 5 bases to trimming and J lost 3 bases, with 20 bases between them. This CDR3 contains 17 residues. CDR3 in amino acids: CASSPWVSPGPNQPQHF. DNA of the CDR3: TGTGCCAGCAGTCCATGGGTCAGCCCAGGCCCCAATCAGCCCCAGCATTTT.

The J gene is TRBJ2-3, the V gene TRBV24-1; maybe TRBD2 (5 bases). Trimming pared 11 bases from V and 0 bases from J, leaving 14 bases between. Germline CDR1 is KGHDR and CDR2 is SFDVKD. This CDR3 comprises 14 residues. CDR3 region: CAISPGESTDTQYF. The CDR3, as DNA: TGTGCCATTAGCCCCGGGGAGAGCACAGATACGCAGTATTTT.

This clone was counted once. J is TRBJ1-6 and V is TRBV5-1; D gene unclear. The germline V and J ends were trimmed by 2 bases and 0 bases, with 6 bases remaining between them. Germline CDR1 is SGHRS and CDR2 is YFSETQ. The CDR3 is 15 amino acids. The CDR3 sequence: CASSFSGSYNSPLHF. The CDR3 DNA reads as TGCGCCAGCAGCTTTTCGGGCTCCTATAATTCACCCCTCCACTTT.

The chain carries TRBV11-3 and TRBJ2-3, with TRBD2 matching 12 bases. CDR1 and CDR2 (germline): SGHNT, YENEEA. V lost 5 bases and J lost 0; bases outside the gene matches: 6. The CDR3 spans 17 residues. The CDR3 bases are TGTGCCAGCAGCCCAAGACTAGCGGGGGCAAGCACAGATACGCAGTATTTT. Its translation: CASSPRLAGASTDTQYF.

The chain uses TRBV4-1 and TRBJ2-5; 11 bases map to TRBD2. The CDR3 sequence is 14 residues long. Germline V gives CDR1 MGHRA, CDR2 YSYEKL. J lost 5 bases, V lost 6 bases, and 5 bases had no gene match. DNA for the CDR3: TGCGCCAGCAGGCCACTAGCGGGAGACGAGACCCAGTACTTC. Amino acid sequence: CASRPLAGDETQYF.

Only one count was recorded for this clone. The rearrangement links TRBV27 to TRBJ1-6; D is unresolved. In germline, CDR1 is MNHEY, CDR2 SMNVEV (reference sequence). Between the trimmed V and J ends, which lost 9 bases and 2 bases, there was a span of 14 bases. The CDR3 is 15 residues long. The CDR3 DNA reads as TGTGCCAGTTGCCGGGAGCCCCCCTATAATTCACCCCTCCACTTT. Translation gives CASCREPPYNSPLHF.

This rearrangement joins TRBV24-1 to TRBJ2-1; TRBD1 matches 8 bases. The CDR3 consists of 15 residues. The V gene's germline CDR1 is KGHDR and CDR2 SFDVKD. The ends lost 3 bases at V and 8 bases at J; junction bases unmatched: 8. CDR3 in DNA: TGTGCCACCAGTGATGCCGACAGGGGTGTTCATGAGCAGTTCTTC. Translated: CATSDADRGVHEQFF.

The gene calls are TRBV18 and TRBJ1-2; D is ambiguous. Germline assignment: CDR1 KGHSH and CDR2 LQKENI. V lost 1 base to trimming and J lost 5 bases, with 5 bases between them. CDR3 size: 12 residues. The CDR3 sequence is CASSPLRYGYTF. Written as DNA, the CDR3 is TGTGCCAGCTCACCACTGAGATATGGCTACACCTTC.

This chain's CDR3 is CASSGYLGETQYF. DNA of the CDR3: TGTGCCAGCAGCGGGTACCTGGGAGAGACCCAGTACTTC. This sequence joins TRBV2 and TRBJ2-5; D is undetermined. The germline CDR1 and CDR2 sequences are SNHLY and FYNNEI. Deletions cut 6 bases from V and 4 bases from J, with 12 bases between. The CDR3 is made up of 13 amino acids.

J is TRBJ2-7 and V is TRBV7-9, with 7 bases lining up with TRBD2. Germline CDR1 and CDR2: SEHNR and FQNEAQ (reference sequence). This CDR3 comprises 13 residues. V trimming: 5 bases; J trimming: 4 bases; junction bases outside the gene matches: 5. In DNA form, the CDR3 reads TGTGCCAGCAGCATGGCGGGGGTGTACGAGCAGTACTTC. Amino acid sequence: CASSMAGVYEQYF.

V gene TRBV7-3 combines with J gene TRBJ2-4; 10 nucleotides agree with TRBD2. The CDR3 loop spans 17 amino acids. J gave up 7 bases and V 5 bases, and 14 bases lay outside the gene matches. CDR1 SGHTA and CDR2 FQGTGA come from the germline V gene. CDR3 residues: CASSPSIAGGPTNIQYF. The CDR3 nucleotides read TGTGCCAGCAGCCCCTCGATAGCGGGGGGCCCCACGAACATTCAGTACTTC.

The gene calls are TRBV19 and TRBJ1-6; perhaps TRBD1 as D (5 bases). The CDR3 is made up of 15 amino acids. Germline CDR1 is LNHDA and CDR2 is SQIVND (reference sequence). V was clipped by 6 bases and J by 9 bases, with 18 bases between them. The CDR3 region has the DNA TGTGCCAGTAGAACTGTGGGGGGGGGAGCTTCACCCCTCCACTTT. As protein: CASRTVGGGASPLHF.

The chain has TRBV6-2 or TRBV6-3 and TRBJ1-5, with 12 nucleotides matching TRBD1. Unmatched junction bases numbered 6, after V lost 0 bases and J lost 6 bases. The germline V gene has CDR1 MNHEY and CDR2 SVGEGT. This CDR3 has 17 amino acids. The CDR3 nucleotides are TGTGCCAGCAGTTACTCCCGGGGACAGGGGGCAAGTCAGCCCCAGCATTTT. Protein sequence: CASSYSRGQGASQPQHF.

The chain carries TRBV24-1 and TRBJ2-5; D is perhaps TRBD1 (5 bases). Between the trimmed V and J ends, which lost 3 bases and 7 bases, there was a span of 14 bases. Germline V gives CDR1 KGHDR, CDR2 SFDVKD. The CDR3 has 14 residues. CDR3 sequence (DNA): TGTGCCACCAGTGATGCGAGGACATCGGCGACCCAGTACTTC. This gives the protein CATSDARTSATQYF.

The chain couples TRBV19 to TRBJ2-2; 7 bases fit TRBD1. CDR3 length: 18 amino acids. Germline assignment: CDR1 LNHDA and CDR2 SQIVND (reference sequence). J was trimmed by 0 bases and V by 5 bases; bases with no gene match: 12. The CDR3 loop is CASSSRDRSFANTGELFF. In DNA form, the CDR3 reads TGTGCCAGTAGTTCCCGGGACAGATCTTTCGCGAACACCGGGGAGCTGTTTTTT. Looking up the rest from reference TRBV19 and TRBJ2-2 gives the full variable domain: DGGITQSPKYLFRKEGQNVTLSCEQNLNHDAMYWYRQDPGQGLRLIYYSQIVNDFQKGDIAEGYSVSREKKESFPLTVTSAQKNPTAFYLCASSSRDRSFANTGELFFGEGSRLTVL.

The chain combines TRBV20-1 with TRBJ1-5; no clear D. V was clipped by 6 bases and J by 3 bases, with 12 bases between them. The germline V gene has CDR1 DFQATT and CDR2 SNEGSKA (reference sequence). This CDR3 comprises 13 residues. The CDR3 region has the DNA TGCAGTGCCAGTCAGGCGATCAATCAGCCCCAGCATTTT. It codes for CSASQAINQPQHF.

There are a few counts of this clone. V is TRBV6-5 and J is TRBJ1-4, with D uncertain. In germline, CDR1 is MNHEY, CDR2 SVGAGI. The CDR3 covers 13 residues. V was cut by 7 bases and J by 6 bases, with 12 bases left in between. This CDR3 reads CASMRGYDEKLFF. The DNA of the CDR3 is TGTGCCAGCATGAGAGGGTACGATGAAAAACTGTTTTTT.

The chain employs TRBV7-9 and TRBJ2-7; TRBD2 aligns across 12 bases. Germline V gives CDR1 SEHNR, CDR2 FQNEAQ (reference sequence). Trimming at V came to 4 bases and at J to 7 bases, leaving 5 bases not matched to a gene. The CDR3 covers 14 residues. This CDR3 reads CASSSSGGAREQYF. In DNA, the CDR3 is TGTGCCAGCAGCTCTAGCGGGGGGGCGAGGGAGCAGTACTTC.

The sample holds a few counts of this clone. J is TRBJ1-5 and V is TRBV19; the D gene is possibly TRBD1 (6 bases). Germline V gene sequence: CDR1 LNHDA, CDR2 SQIVND (reference sequence). This CDR3 region has 16 residues. The V and J ends lost 6 bases and 0 bases respectively, with 15 bases between them. The CDR3, as DNA: TGTGCCAGTAGACCTTTCCAGGGGCTTAGCAATCAGCCCCAGCATTTT. Residues: CASRPFQGLSNQPQHF.

The genes are TRBV5-6 and TRBJ1-2, with 9 bases lining up with TRBD1. V was pared by 5 bases and J by 4 bases, with 12 bases of the junction left unmatched. CDR1 SGHDT and CDR2 YYEEEE come from the germline V gene. The CDR3 length is 16 residues. The CDR3 sequence: CASSNIDRGKIYGYTF. CDR3 bases: TGTGCCAGCAGTAACATTGACAGGGGGAAGATCTATGGCTACACCTTC.

The gene calls are TRBV27 and TRBJ2-2, with D possibly matching TRBD1 (5 bases). This CDR3 spans 16 amino acids. V dropped 1 base and J dropped 3 bases, with 12 bases sitting between them. In germline, CDR1 is MNHEY, CDR2 SMNVEV (reference sequence). DNA for the CDR3: TGTGCCAGCAGTTTATTGGGCAGGGCGGACACCGGGGAGCTGTTTTTT. It is translated as CASSLLGRADTGELFF.

The chain carries TRBV7-2 and TRBJ2-2; D might be TRBD2 (5 bases). CDR1 is SGHTA, CDR2 FQGNSA, per germline. V was pared by 7 bases and J by 3 bases, with 15 bases between. The CDR3 is 15 amino acids. The CDR3 reads CASKRRSGYTGELFF. DNA of the CDR3: TGTGCCAGCAAAAGGAGAAGCGGATACACCGGGGAGCTGTTTTTT. The entire variable domain, with the rest obtained from reference TRBV7-2 and TRBJ2-2, is as follows: GAGVSQSPSNKVTEKGKDVELRCDPISGHTALYWYRQSLGQGLEFLIYFQGNSAPDKSGLPSDRFSAERTGGSVSTLTIQRTQQEDSAVYLCASKRRSGYTGELFFGEGSRLTVL.

This chain uses TRBV6-1 with TRBJ2-7; the D is unclear. Germline CDR1 is MNHNS and CDR2 is SASEGT. The CDR3 consists of 13 residues. V dropped 2 bases and J dropped 6 bases, with 11 bases sitting between them. CDR3 DNA sequence: TGTGCCAGCAGTGAACCTGGAGTGGGCGAGCAGTACTTC. Its translation: CASSEPGVGEQYF.